This T cell receptor (beta chain) is drawn from a study of shared clonotypes between healthy human individuals. General study points: Among donors, clonotype sharing was expected to be affected by sequencing depth.

As regards this clone: What it binds is not known.

Assay execution proceeded at the deep level. Assay used: immunoSEQ multiplex PCR; TCRdb lists only in-frame clones, some missing. Of 500,000 to 650,000 clones detected, just over 75% appear once; the ten largest clones hold 12%. Samples left unsorted employed some 100 million PBMCs for genomic DNA. Germline CDR1 is MDHEN and CDR2 is SYDVKM. The CDR3 has 15 amino acids. After removal of 2 bases from V and 4 bases from J, the junction contained 5 bases not matched to a gene. The sequence came from a woman in her forties in good health. Some clones in this sample may be carry-over from other donors' samples. The rearrangement joins TRBV28 to TRBJ1-2, with 9 bases that match TRBD1. The specimen sequenced was PBMCs. The CDR3 loop is CASSLPGQGAYGYTF. The CDR3, as DNA: TGTGCCAGCAGTTTACCGGGACAGGGCGCCTATGGCTACACCTTC.